This T cell receptor (beta chain) was sequenced for a study of blood T cell repertoires in COVID-19. TCRdb keeps only in-frame clones here, not all; method: immunoSEQ multiplex PCR. Altogether a few hundred thousand clones are present, roughly 92% being singletons, with the ten largest covering roughly 0.9%. Participants were aged about 18 to 95 years, lived in roughly 25 US areas, and enrolled virtually. This CDR3 region has 14 residues. Germline assignment: CDR1 LGHDT and CDR2 YNNKEL (reference sequence). Trimming removed 4 bases at V and 6 bases at J, with 15 bases between. The rearrangement joins TRBV3-1 (or the pseudogene TRBV3-2) to TRBJ1-2; D is possibly TRBD1 (5 bases). This clonotype was obtained from a woman aged 40 to 50 who had been exposed to COVID-19. The sample consisted of PBMCs or T cells enriched from blood (not recorded which). CDR3 loop: CASSPDTSVNGYTF. CDR3 in DNA: TGTGCCAGCAGCCCGGACACCTCTGTGAATGGCTACACCTTC.